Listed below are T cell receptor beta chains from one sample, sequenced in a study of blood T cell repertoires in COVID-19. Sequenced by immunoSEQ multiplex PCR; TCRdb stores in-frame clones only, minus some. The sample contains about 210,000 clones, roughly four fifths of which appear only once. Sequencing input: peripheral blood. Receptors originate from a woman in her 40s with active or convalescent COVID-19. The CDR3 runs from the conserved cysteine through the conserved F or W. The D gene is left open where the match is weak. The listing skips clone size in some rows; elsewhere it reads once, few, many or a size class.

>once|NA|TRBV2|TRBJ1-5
TGTGCCAGCAGTGATAAGCTTAGCAATCAGCCCCAGCATTTT
CASSDKLSNQPQHF
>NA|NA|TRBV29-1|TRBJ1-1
TGCAGCGTTAAAAGGACAGCGAATCGGGACACTGAAGCTTTCTTT
CSVKRTANRDTEAFF
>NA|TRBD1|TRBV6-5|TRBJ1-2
TGTGCCAGCAGGGGAACAGGGGGCTATGGCTACACCTTC
CASRGTGGYGYTF
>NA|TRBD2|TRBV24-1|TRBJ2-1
TGTGCCACCAGTGATCCTAATAGCGGGAGAGTTGGGAATGAGCAGTTCTTC
CATSDPNSGRVGNEQFF
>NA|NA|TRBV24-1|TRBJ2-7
TGTGCCACCAGTGATTCTACAGGGAAAACCTACGAGCAGTACTTC
CATSDSTGKTYEQYF
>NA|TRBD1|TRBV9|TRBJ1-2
TGTGCCAGCAGCCAGGACAGGGATGGCTACACCTTC
CASSQDRDGYTF
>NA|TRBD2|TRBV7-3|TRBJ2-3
TGTGCCAGCAGCTTTGGGGGGGGCACAGATACGCAGTATTTT
CASSFGGGTDTQYF
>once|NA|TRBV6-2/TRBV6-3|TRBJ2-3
TGTGCCAGCAGTTACGGGGGCGGGGGCTTCACAGATACGCAGTATTTT
CASSYGGGGFTDTQYF
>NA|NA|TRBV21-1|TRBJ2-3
TGTGCCAGCAGCACCACTAGCGTGGAGCGTGGGGCAGATACGCAGTATTTT
CASSTTSVERGADTQYF
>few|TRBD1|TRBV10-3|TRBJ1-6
TGTGCCATCAGTGGACAGGGAAATTCACCCCTCCACTTT
CAISGQGNSPLHF
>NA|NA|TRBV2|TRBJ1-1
TGTGCCAGCAGTGAAGACGGTCAGGGCACTGAAGCTTTCTTT
CASSEDGQGTEAFF
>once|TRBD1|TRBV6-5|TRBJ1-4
TGTGCCAGCAGGCTACCTGACAGGGGTGAAAAACTGTTTTTT
CASRLPDRGEKLFF
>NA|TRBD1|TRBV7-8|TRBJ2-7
TGTGCCAGCAGCCCACACCAAACAGGGGCCGAGCAGTACTTC
CASSPHQTGAEQYF
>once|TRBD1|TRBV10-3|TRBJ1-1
TGTGCCATCAGTGAGGCGATACAGGGGCTGAACACTGAAGCTTTCTTT
CAISEAIQGLNTEAFF
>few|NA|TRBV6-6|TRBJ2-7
TGTGCCAGCAGTACCCGGACAGATAGAATGGACGAGCAGTACTTC
CASSTRTDRMDEQYF
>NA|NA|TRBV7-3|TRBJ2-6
TGTGCCAGCAGCTTAACCGGGAGCTCTGGGGCCAACGTCCTGACTTTC
CASSLTGSSGANVLTF
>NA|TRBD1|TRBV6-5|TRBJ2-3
TGTGCCAGCAGTAAGGCTGGGACAGGGCCCAATACGCAGTATTTT
CASSKAGTGPNTQYF
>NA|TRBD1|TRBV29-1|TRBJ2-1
TGCAGCGTACCGGACAGGGCTGAGCAGTTCTTC
CSVPDRAEQFF
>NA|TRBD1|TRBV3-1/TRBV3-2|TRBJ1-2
TGTGCCAGCAGCCTCGCCCAGGGGGCGGGCTACACCTTC
CASSLAQGAGYTF
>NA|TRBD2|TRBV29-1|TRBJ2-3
TGCAGCGTTCAGCGACTAGCGGGAAGCACAGATACGCAGTATTTT
CSVQRLAGSTDTQYF
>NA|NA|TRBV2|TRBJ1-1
TGTGCCAGCAGTGGGCCAGAGAACACTGAAGCTTTCTTT
CASSGPENTEAFF
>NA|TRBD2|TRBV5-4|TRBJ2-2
TGTGCCAGCAGCTCCGGACTAGCAGTAAACACCGGGGAGCTGTTTTTT
CASSSGLAVNTGELFF
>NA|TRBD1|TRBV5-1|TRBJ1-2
TGCGCCAGCAGCTTGGGTCAGGGGGCCAACTATGGCTACACCTTC
CASSLGQGANYGYTF
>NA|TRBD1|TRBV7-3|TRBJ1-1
TGTGCCAGCAGCCTGGACAGGGACACTGAAGCTTTCTTT
CASSLDRDTEAFF
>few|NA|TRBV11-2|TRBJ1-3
TGTGCCAGCAGCCCAGAGGGCAGGAGCTCTGGAAACACCATATATTTT
CASSPEGRSSGNTIYF
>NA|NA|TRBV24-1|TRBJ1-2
TGTGCCACCAGCCCCGGGGAAGTTAGGGGCTACACCTTC
CATSPGEVRGYTF
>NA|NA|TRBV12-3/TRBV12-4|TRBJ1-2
TGTGCCAGCAGCCTGACACCCTATGGCTACACCTTC
CASSLTPYGYTF
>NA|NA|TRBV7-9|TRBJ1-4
TGTGCCAGCAGCTTAGAGCACCCCATTCGCGGTGAAAAACTGTTTTTT
CASSLEHPIRGEKLFF
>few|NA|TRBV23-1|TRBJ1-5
TGCGCCAGCAGTCAAGAGGTCGGACAACCCCCGGTGGAGCCCCAGCATTTT
CASSQEVGQPPVEPQHF
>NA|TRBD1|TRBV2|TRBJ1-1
TGTGCCAGCAGTGGGGGACAGGGGAACACTGAAGCTTTCTTT
CASSGGQGNTEAFF
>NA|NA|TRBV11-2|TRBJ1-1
TGTGCCAGCAGTTTTCAGGGAGGGGGGACTGAAGCTTTCTTT
CASSFQGGGTEAFF
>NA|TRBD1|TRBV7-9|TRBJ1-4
TGTGCCAGCAGCTTACAGACAGGGGCAAATGAAAAACTGTTTTTT
CASSLQTGANEKLFF
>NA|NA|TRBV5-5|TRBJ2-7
TGTGCCAGCAGCTTGATGTTTGGCCAGGGATTTGCCGAGCAGTACTTC
CASSLMFGQGFAEQYF
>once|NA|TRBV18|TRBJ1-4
TGTGCCAGCTCACCACCGGGTACAGGGCGGGCTGAAAAACTGTTTTTT
CASSPPGTGRAEKLFF
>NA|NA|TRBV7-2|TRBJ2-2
TGTGCCAGCAGTTTGTCCCAGGCCATCCGACCTGTTTTT
CASSLSQAIRPVF
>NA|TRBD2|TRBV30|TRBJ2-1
TGTGCCTGGAGTGCCTTAGCGGGGGGGCTAGGTGAGCAGTTCTTC
CAWSALAGGLGEQFF
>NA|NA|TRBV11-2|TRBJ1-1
TGTGCCAGCAGCTTAGCCCAGGGGAACACTGAAGCTTTCTTT
CASSLAQGNTEAFF
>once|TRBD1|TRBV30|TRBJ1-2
TGTGCCTGGGAGAAGGACAGGAGGAACTATGGCTACACCTTC
CAWEKDRRNYGYTF
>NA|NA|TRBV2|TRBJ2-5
TGTGCCAGCAGTGCTTTTGGCAGAACGGGAGAAGAGACCCAGTACTTC
CASSAFGRTGEETQYF
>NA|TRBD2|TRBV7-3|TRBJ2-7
TGTGCCAGCAGCTTAACAGCGGGAGACGAGCAGTACTTC
CASSLTAGDEQYF
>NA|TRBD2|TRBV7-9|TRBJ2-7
TGTGCCAGCAGCTCGGGAGGACCTTACGAGCAGTACTTC
CASSSGGPYEQYF
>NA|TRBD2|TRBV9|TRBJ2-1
TGTGCCAGCAACACCGGGACTAGCGGATACAATGAGCAGTTCTTC
CASNTGTSGYNEQFF
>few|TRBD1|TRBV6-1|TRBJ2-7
TGTGCCAGCAGTGACGGGACAGGGCCCTACGAGCAGTACTTC
CASSDGTGPYEQYF
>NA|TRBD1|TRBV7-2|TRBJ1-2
TGTGCCAGCAGCTTAGTGGTTGGACAGGGCCTTTATGGCTACACCTTC
CASSLVVGQGLYGYTF
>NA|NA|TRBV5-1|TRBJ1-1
TGCGCCAGACCTTTTTTGGGGCAAGAAGCTTTCTTT
CARPFLGQEAFF
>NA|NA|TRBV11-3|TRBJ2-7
TGTGCCAGCACAAGGGGCAGAGGTTCCTACGAGCAGTACTTC
CASTRGRGSYEQYF
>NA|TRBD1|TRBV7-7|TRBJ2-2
TGTGCTAGCAGCCCCGGACAGGGTCTCGACGGGGAGCTGTTTTTT
CASSPGQGLDGELFF
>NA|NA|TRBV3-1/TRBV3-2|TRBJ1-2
TGTGCCAGCAGCCGGGTACAGGGTACCTATGGCTACACCTTC
CASSRVQGTYGYTF
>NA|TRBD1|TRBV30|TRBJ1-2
TGTGCCCGCTACCGGGGGACAGGGGTCGATGGCTACACCTTC
CARYRGTGVDGYTF
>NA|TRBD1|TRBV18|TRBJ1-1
TGTGCCAGCTCGACAACAGGGGGGCAGACTGAAGCTTTCTTT
CASSTTGGQTEAFF
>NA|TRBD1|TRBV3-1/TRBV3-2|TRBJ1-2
TGTGCCAGCAGCCAAGGGACAGGGATAAGCTACACCTTC
CASSQGTGISYTF
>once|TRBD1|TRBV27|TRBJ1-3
TGTGCCAGCAGCCCGTCCGGGACAGGGGGCCGAAACACCATATATTTT
CASSPSGTGGRNTIYF
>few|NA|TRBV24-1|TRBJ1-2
TGTGCCACCAGTGATACAAGAAACTATGGCTACACCTTC
CATSDTRNYGYTF
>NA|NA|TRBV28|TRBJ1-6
TGTGCCAGCAGCCTAGTCCAGGGAAATTCACCCCTCCACTTT
CASSLVQGNSPLHF
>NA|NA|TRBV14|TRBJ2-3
TGTGCCAGCAGCCCTATTCTCACAGATACGCAGTATTTT
CASSPILTDTQYF
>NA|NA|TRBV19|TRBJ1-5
TGTGCCAGTAGTATTGCCGGGCAGGGCTTTAATCAGCCCCAGCATTTT
CASSIAGQGFNQPQHF
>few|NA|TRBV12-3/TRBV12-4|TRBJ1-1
TGTGCCACCAAAGCCGACAGGTGGACTGAAGCTTTCTTT
CATKADRWTEAFF
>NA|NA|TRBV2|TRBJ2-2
TGTGCCAGCAGTCGCAGGGTATTGAACACCGGGGAGCTGTTTTTT
CASSRRVLNTGELFF